Below, 19 T cell receptor beta chains from the same sample are listed, as sequenced in a study of blood T cell repertoires in COVID-19. TCRdb's table, derived via immunoSEQ multiplex PCR, lists solely in-frame clones and lacks some. The sample includes 150,000 to 200,000 clones, around four fifths of them seen just once. Sequencing input: PBMCs or T cells enriched from blood (not recorded which). These receptors originate from a woman aged 45 to 65 who had recovered from COVID-19.

The J gene is TRBJ2-5, the V gene TRBV6-4; 11 positions match TRBD2. This CDR3 is built from 14 residues. V lost 4 bases, J lost 3 bases, and 1 base stayed unmatched. Germline-derived CDR1 and CDR2 are MRHNA and SNTAGT. This chain's CDR3 is CASSVLAGEETQYF. The DNA of the CDR3 is TGTGCCAGCAGTGTACTAGCGGGAGAAGAGACCCAGTACTTC.

V usage is TRBV6-2 or TRBV6-3 and J usage is TRBJ1-6; D is perhaps TRBD1 (5 bases). V was trimmed by 5 bases and J by 7 bases, leaving 9 bases between them. Germline V gene lookup returns CDR1 MNHEY and CDR2 SVGEGT. The CDR3 consists of 13 residues. The CDR3 spells CASSLRANSPLHF. CDR3 nucleotides: TGTGCCAGCAGTCTCAGGGCGAATTCACCCCTCCACTTT.

This clone came up once. The chain has TRBV7-2 and TRBJ2-1; TRBD2 might be the D (5 bases). The CDR3 contains 14 residues. CDR1 is SGHTA, CDR2 FQGNSA, per germline. V shed 4 bases and J shed 5 bases, with 12 bases lying between them. CDR3 bases: TGTGCCAGCAGCTGGGCGGCGGGCAACAATGAGCAGTTCTTC. It codes for CASSWAAGNNEQFF.

The gene calls are TRBV29-1 and TRBJ1-4; TRBD1 might be the D (5 bases). The CDR3 is 15 residues long. The ends were cut back, 4 bases at V and 0 bases at J, with 12 bases in the middle. CDR1 and CDR2 from the germline V gene are SQVTM and ANQGSEA. The CDR3 nucleotides read TGCAGCGTTGGTTCTAAACAGGCAACTAATGAAAAACTGTTTTTT. As protein: CSVGSKQATNEKLFF.

This chain links TRBV21-1 with TRBJ2-7; the D call TRBD2 from the table was never checked on the DNA. TRBV21-1 corresponds to a pseudogene. The CDR3 spans 13 residues. The CDR3 region is CASSKRAGYEQYF. In nucleotides, the CDR3 is TGTGCCAGCAGCAAACGGGCGGGCTACGAGCAGTACTTC.

This chain links TRBV19 with TRBJ1-1; D is possibly TRBD1 (5 bases). The CDR3 loop spans 15 amino acids. Germline V CDR1 and CDR2: LNHDA, SQIVND (reference sequence). V gave up 5 bases and J gave up 3 bases, with 16 bases separating them. This CDR3 reads CASSPPWGRYTEAFF. CDR3 DNA: TGTGCCAGTAGTCCTCCTTGGGGCAGGTACACTGAAGCTTTCTTT.

V is TRBV19 and J is TRBJ2-6; 10 positions match TRBD2. Germline values: CDR1 LNHDA, CDR2 SQIVND (reference sequence). V lost 2 bases to trimming and J lost 1 base; unmatched junction nucleotides: 2. CDR3 size: 17 residues. CDR3 in DNA: TGTGCCAGTAGTATACTAGCGGGAGTGTCTGGGGCCAACGTCCTGACTTTC. Translated: CASSILAGVSGANVLTF.

This chain uses TRBV28 with TRBJ2-3, with no clear D. Germline V gene lookup returns CDR1 MDHEN and CDR2 SYDVKM. V lost 1 base and J 3 bases, leaving 8 bases between the germline ends. The CDR3 is 14 amino acids. CDR3 loop: CASSLFRGTDTQYF. The CDR3 nucleotides are TGTGCCAGCAGTTTATTTCGCGGAACAGATACGCAGTATTTT. The full variable domain, rest sourced from reference TRBV28 and TRBJ2-3, is DVKVTQSSRYLVKRTGEKVFLECVQDMDHENMFWYRQDPGLGLRLIYFSYDVKMKEKGDIPEGYSVSREKKERFSLILESASTNQTSMYLCASSLFRGTDTQYFGPGTRLTVL.

This rearrangement joins TRBV7-8 to TRBJ2-3; no firm D call. Between the trimmed V and J ends, which lost 5 bases and 0 bases, there was a span of 9 bases. Germline V gene sequence: CDR1 SGHVS, CDR2 FQNEAQ. This CDR3 region has 14 residues. The CDR3 region is CASSGRRSTDTQYF. The DNA of the CDR3 is TGTGCCAGCAGCGGAAGGCGGAGCACAGATACGCAGTATTTT.

Written as DNA, the CDR3 is TGTGCCAGCAGTCCCACCCGGGACAGGGGGGGAGGCTACACCTTC. It is translated as CASSPTRDRGGGYTF. V is TRBV6-2 or TRBV6-3 and J is TRBJ1-2; 11 bases are shared with TRBD1. The CDR3 covers 15 residues. The V gene's germline CDR1 is MNHEY and CDR2 SVGEGT. J was trimmed by 8 bases and V by 5 bases; bases with no gene match: 10.

The gene calls are TRBV19 and TRBJ1-5, with TRBD1 as a possible D gene (5 bases). The CDR3 is made up of 15 amino acids. The V and J ends lost 0 bases and 3 bases respectively, with 9 bases between them. Germline assignment: CDR1 LNHDA and CDR2 SQIVND (reference sequence). The CDR3 DNA sequence: TGTGCCAGTAGTATAGAAAGACAGTCCAATCAGCCCCAGCATTTT. Translating gives CASSIERQSNQPQHF.

The J gene is TRBJ2-1, the V gene TRBV11-3; TRBD1 matches at 8 bases. The length of the CDR3 is 16 residues. J lost 3 bases, V lost 5 bases, and 9 bases had no gene match. Per germline, CDR1 SGHNT and CDR2 YENEEA. The CDR3 DNA reads as TGTGCCAGCAGCAGAGGACAGGGAAGGAGCTACAATGAGCAGTTCTTC. Translation gives CASSRGQGRSYNEQFF.

The V gene is TRBV7-2, the J gene TRBJ2-1; D may be TRBD2 (5 bases). The CDR3 contains 15 residues. V was pared by 5 bases and J by 4 bases, with 15 bases between. Germline V gene lookup returns CDR1 SGHTA and CDR2 FQGNSA. The CDR3 nucleotides read TGTGCCAGCAGCCCTACTAGGGTAGGGTACAATGAGCAGTTCTTC. It specifies CASSPTRVGYNEQFF.

Written as DNA, the CDR3 is TGTGCCAGCAGCTTTGATGCGTCTGGGGCCAACGTCCTGACTTTC. This translates into CASSFDASGANVLTF. This chain connects TRBV5-4 to TRBJ2-6; D not certain. Germline values: CDR1 SGHNT, CDR2 YYREEE (reference sequence). The CDR3 contains 15 residues. V lost 2 bases to trimming and J lost 1 base, with 7 bases between them. The full variable domain, rest sourced from reference TRBV5-4 and TRBJ2-6, is ETGVTQSPTHLIKTRGQQVTLRCSSQSGHNTVSWYQQALGQGPQFIFQYYREEENGRGNFPPRFSGLQFPNYSSELNVNALELDDSALYLCASSFDASGANVLTFGAGSRLTVL.

The sample holds one count of this clone. The chain uses TRBV6-2 or TRBV6-3 and TRBJ2-3; 14 bases fit TRBD2. The ends lost 5 bases at V and 3 bases at J; junction bases unmatched: 4. This CDR3 is built from 16 residues. Germline assignment: CDR1 MNHEY and CDR2 SVGEGT. CDR3 sequence reads: CASSLGLAGGTDTQYF. The CDR3 DNA is TGTGCCAGCAGTCTCGGACTAGCGGGAGGTACAGATACGCAGTATTTT.

This clone came up a few times. The chain uses TRBV20-1 and TRBJ2-2, with a weak D call TRBD1 (6 bases). Germline loops: CDR1 DFQATT, CDR2 SNEGSKA (reference sequence). Trimming shortened V by 3 bases and J by 5 bases, and 19 bases separated the two germline ends. This CDR3 is built from 16 residues. This CDR3 is CSASPMQGFVTGELFF. The CDR3 bases are TGCAGTGCTAGTCCCATGCAGGGGTTTGTGACCGGGGAGCTGTTTTTT.

The rearrangement uses TRBV10-3 and TRBJ1-1, with unresolved D. The germline V and J ends were trimmed by 5 bases and 6 bases, with 10 bases remaining between them. Germline V gives CDR1 ENHRY, CDR2 SYGVKD. The CDR3 is made up of 12 amino acids. CDR3 coding DNA: TGTGCCATCAGTCCCCTCGGGTCTGAAGCTTTCTTT. This sequence encodes CAISPLGSEAFF.

The V call is TRBV7-2, the J call TRBJ2-5, with TRBD2 identical over 8 bases. V lost 0 bases to trimming and J lost 14 bases; unmatched junction nucleotides: 5. Germline V gene data show CDR1 as SGHTA and CDR2 as FQGNSA. The CDR3 runs to 12 residues. The CDR3 here is CASSLAGLALYF. The CDR3 DNA is TGTGCCAGCAGCTTAGCCGGACTAGCCTTATACTTC.

V usage is TRBV7-2 and J usage is TRBJ2-1; D is unresolved. Trimming stripped 1 base from V and 5 bases from J, with 9 bases between. Looked up from germline, CDR1 is SGHTA and CDR2 is FQGNSA. The CDR3 extends over 14 amino acids. CDR3 region: CASSLVTQNNEQFF. The DNA of the CDR3 is TGTGCCAGCAGCTTAGTAACACAGAACAATGAGCAGTTCTTC. Supplemented by reference TRBV7-2 and TRBJ2-1, the full variable domain reads GAGVSQSPSNKVTEKGKDVELRCDPISGHTALYWYRQSLGQGLEFLIYFQGNSAPDKSGLPSDRFSAERTGGSVSTLTIQRTQQEDSAVYLCASSLVTQNNEQFFGPGTRLTVL.